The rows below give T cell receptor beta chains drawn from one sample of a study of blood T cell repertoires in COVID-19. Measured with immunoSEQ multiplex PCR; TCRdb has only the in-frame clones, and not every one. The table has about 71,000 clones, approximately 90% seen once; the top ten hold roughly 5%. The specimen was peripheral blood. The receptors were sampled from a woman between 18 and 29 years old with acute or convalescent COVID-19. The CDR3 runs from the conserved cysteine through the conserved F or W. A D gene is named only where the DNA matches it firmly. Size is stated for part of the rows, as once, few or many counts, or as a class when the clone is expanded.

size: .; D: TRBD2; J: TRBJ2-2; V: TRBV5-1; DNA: TGCGCCAGCAGCTTGGTTGGACTAGCGGGAGAAAGGGAGCTGTTTTTT; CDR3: CASSLVGLAGERELFF
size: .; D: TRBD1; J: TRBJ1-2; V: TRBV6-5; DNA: TGTGCCAGCAGAGCGGGACAGGCCTATGGCTACACCTTC; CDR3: CASRAGQAYGYTF
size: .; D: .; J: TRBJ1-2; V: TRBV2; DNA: TGTGCCAGCAGGTCACTTACACAGGATCGCTACACCTTC; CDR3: CASRSLTQDRYTF
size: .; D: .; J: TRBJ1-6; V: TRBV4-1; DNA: TGCGCCAGCAGCCAAGGTACCCGAACATCACCCCTCCACTTT; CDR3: CASSQGTRTSPLHF
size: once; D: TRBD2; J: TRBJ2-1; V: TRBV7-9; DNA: TGTGCCAGCAGCTTGACTAGCGGGGGATACAATGAGCAGTTCTTC; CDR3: CASSLTSGGYNEQFF
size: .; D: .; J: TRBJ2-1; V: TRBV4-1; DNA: TGCGCCAGCAGCCAGGTCGACTTGGTCTCCTACAATGAGCAGTTCTTC; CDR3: CASSQVDLVSYNEQFF
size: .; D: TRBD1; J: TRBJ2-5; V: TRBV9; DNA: TGTGCCAGCAGCGCAAACCAGGACAGGGGGAAAGAGACCCAGTACTTC; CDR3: CASSANQDRGKETQYF
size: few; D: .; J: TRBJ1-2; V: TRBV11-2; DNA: TGTGCCAGCAGCAATCTCGTTAGCTACACCTTC; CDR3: CASSNLVSYTF
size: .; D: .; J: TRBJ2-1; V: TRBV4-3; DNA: TGCGCCAGCAGCCAAGATCTCAATGTAGGTGGGAGTGAGCAGTTCTTC; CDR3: CASSQDLNVGGSEQFF
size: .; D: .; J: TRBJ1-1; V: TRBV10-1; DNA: TGCGCCGACTTAATGTCCGGGGGAGAGGTTGAAAGAACTGAAGCTTTCTTT; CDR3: CADLMSGGEVERTEAFF
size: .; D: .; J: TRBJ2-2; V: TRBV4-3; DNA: TGCGCCAGCAGCCAAGATATGGCATCCGGAGTCACCGGGGAGCTGTTTTTT; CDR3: CASSQDMASGVTGELFF
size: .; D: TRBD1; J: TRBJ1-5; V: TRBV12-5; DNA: TGTGCTAGTGGTTTGATGTATATCGGGACAGGGAAGGGTCAGCCCCAGCATTTT; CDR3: CASGLMYIGTGKGQPQHF
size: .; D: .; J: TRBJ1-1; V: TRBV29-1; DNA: TGCAGCGTTACGAAAGGGGGATCGAACACTGAAGCTTTCTTT; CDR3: CSVTKGGSNTEAFF
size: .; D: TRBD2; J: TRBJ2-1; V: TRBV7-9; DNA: TGTGCCAGCAGCGCGAGCGGGGGTGATTCATACAATGAGCAGTTCTTC; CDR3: CASSASGGDSYNEQFF
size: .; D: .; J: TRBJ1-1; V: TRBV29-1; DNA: TGCAGCGTTGCTTCGGGGAACACTGAAGCTTTCTTT; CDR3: CSVASGNTEAFF
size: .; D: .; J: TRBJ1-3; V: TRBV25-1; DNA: TGTGCCAGCAGCTCCGGGGATCCCATATATTTT; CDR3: CASSSGDPIYF
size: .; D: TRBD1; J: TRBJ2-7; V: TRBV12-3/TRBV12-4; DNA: TGTGCCAGCAGTCGTACAGGGGTGAGCGAGCAGTACTTC; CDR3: CASSRTGVSEQYF
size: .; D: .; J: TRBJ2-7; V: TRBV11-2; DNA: TGTGCCAGCAGCTTAGAGAGGCATCAAACCTACGAGCAGTACTTC; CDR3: CASSLERHQTYEQYF
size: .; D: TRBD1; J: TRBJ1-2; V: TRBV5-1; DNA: TGCGCCAGCGCAACAGGGGAAGTCGGCTATGGCTACACCTTC; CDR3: CASATGEVGYGYTF
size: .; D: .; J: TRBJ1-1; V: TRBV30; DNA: TGTGCCTGGAGTGGACATTATGAAGCTTTCTTT; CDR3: CAWSGHYEAFF
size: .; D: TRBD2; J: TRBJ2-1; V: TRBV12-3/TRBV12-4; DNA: TGTGCCAGCAGTTCGACTAGCGGCAATGAGCAGTTCTTC; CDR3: CASSSTSGNEQFF
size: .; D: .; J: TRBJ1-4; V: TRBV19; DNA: TGTGCCAGTAGTCCATCCGACTGGTCTAATGAAAAACTGTTTTTT; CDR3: CASSPSDWSNEKLFF
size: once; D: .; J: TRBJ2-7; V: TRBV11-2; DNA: TGTGCCAGCAGCTTAGACGTAGCCTCCTACGAGCAGTACTTC; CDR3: CASSLDVASYEQYF
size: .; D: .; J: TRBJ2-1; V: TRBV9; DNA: TGTGCCAGCAGCGTAGCTGGTCAACCGGTCGTCAATGAGCAGTTCTTC; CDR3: CASSVAGQPVVNEQFF
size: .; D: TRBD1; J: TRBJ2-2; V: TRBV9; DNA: TGTGCCAGCAGCGTAGGGGAGACAGGGACGCCTAAGAACACCGGGGAGCTGTTTTTT; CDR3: CASSVGETGTPKNTGELFF
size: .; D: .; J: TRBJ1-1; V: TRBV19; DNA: TGTGCCAGTAGTCAGAGATGGGGCGAGGAGGCTTTCTTT; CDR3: CASSQRWGEEAFF
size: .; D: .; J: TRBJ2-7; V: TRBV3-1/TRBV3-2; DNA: TGTGCCAGCAGCCAAGGCAGGTATAGCGACGAGCAGTACTTC; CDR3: CASSQGRYSDEQYF